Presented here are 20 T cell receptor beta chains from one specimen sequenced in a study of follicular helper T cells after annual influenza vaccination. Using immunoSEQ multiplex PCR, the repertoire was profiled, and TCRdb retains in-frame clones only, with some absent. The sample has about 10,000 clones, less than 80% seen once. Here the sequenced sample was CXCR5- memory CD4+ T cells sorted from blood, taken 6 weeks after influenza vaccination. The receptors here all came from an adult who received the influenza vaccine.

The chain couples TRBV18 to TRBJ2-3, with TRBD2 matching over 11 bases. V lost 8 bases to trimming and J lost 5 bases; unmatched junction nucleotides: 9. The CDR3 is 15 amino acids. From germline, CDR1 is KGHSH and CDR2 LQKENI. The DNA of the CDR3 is TGTGCCAGCGGCGCGACTAGCGGGGTACAAGATACGCAGTATTTT. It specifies CASGATSGVQDTQYF.

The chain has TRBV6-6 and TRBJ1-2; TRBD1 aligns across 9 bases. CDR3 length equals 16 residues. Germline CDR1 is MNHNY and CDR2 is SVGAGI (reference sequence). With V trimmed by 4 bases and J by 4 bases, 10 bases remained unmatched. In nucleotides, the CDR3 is TGTGCCAGCAGTTTCGGGACAGGGAGTACCGTCTATGGCTACACCTTC. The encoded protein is CASSFGTGSTVYGYTF.

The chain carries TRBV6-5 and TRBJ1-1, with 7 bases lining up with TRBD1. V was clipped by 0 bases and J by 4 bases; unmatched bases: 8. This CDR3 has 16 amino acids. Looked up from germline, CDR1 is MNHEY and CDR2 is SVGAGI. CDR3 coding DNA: TGTGCCAGCAGTTACTCTTCGACAGGGATGGGCACTGAAGCTTTCTTT. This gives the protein CASSYSSTGMGTEAFF.

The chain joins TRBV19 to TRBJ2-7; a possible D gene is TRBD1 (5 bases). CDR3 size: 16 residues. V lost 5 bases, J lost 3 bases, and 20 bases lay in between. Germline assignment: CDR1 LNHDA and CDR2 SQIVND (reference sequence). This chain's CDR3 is CASSPRTGSGYYEQYF. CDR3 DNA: TGTGCCAGTAGTCCCAGAACAGGTTCTGGCTACTACGAGCAGTACTTC.

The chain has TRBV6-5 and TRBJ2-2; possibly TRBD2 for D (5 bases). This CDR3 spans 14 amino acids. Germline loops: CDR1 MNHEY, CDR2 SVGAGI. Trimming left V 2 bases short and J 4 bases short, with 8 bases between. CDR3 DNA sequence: TGTGCCAGCAGTTACGGGGAGACCACCGGGGAGCTGTTTTTT. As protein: CASSYGETTGELFF.

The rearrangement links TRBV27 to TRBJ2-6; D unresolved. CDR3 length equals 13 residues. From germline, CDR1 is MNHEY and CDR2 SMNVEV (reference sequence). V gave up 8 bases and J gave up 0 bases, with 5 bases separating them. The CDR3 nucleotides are TGTGCCAGCTCCTACTCTGGGGCCAACGTCCTGACTTTC. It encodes CASSYSGANVLTF.

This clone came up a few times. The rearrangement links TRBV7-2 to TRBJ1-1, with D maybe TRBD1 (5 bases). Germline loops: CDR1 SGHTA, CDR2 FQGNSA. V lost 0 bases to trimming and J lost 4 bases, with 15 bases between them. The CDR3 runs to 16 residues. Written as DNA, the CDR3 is TGTGCCAGCAGCTTAGCGCTGTGGCAGGGTATCACTGAAGCTTTCTTT. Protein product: CASSLALWQGITEAFF. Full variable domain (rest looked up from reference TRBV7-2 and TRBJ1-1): GAGVSQSPSNKVTEKGKDVELRCDPISGHTALYWYRQSLGQGLEFLIYFQGNSAPDKSGLPSDRFSAERTGGSVSTLTIQRTQQEDSAVYLCASSLALWQGITEAFFGQGTRLTVV.

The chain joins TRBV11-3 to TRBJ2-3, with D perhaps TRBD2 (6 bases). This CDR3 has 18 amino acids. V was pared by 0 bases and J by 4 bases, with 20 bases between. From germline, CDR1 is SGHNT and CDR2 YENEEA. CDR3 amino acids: CASSLDQGGTIRPDTQYF. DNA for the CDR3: TGTGCCAGCAGCTTAGATCAGGGAGGAACAATTCGCCCAGATACGCAGTATTTT. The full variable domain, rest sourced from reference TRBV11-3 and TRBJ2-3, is EAGVVQSPRYKIIEKKQPVAFWCNPISGHNTLYWYLQNLGQGPELLIRYENEEAVDDSQLPKDRFSAERLKGVDSTLKIQPAELGDSAVYLCASSLDQGGTIRPDTQYFGPGTRLTVL.

CDR3 residues: CASSRRVHEQYF. CDR3 coding DNA: TGTGCCAGCAGCCGCAGGGTCCACGAGCAGTACTTC. The V and J genes are TRBV11-3 and TRBJ2-7; possibly TRBD1 for D (5 bases). The CDR3 contains 12 residues. V gave up 5 bases and J gave up 5 bases, with 10 bases separating them. The germline CDR1 and CDR2 sequences are SGHNT and YENEEA.

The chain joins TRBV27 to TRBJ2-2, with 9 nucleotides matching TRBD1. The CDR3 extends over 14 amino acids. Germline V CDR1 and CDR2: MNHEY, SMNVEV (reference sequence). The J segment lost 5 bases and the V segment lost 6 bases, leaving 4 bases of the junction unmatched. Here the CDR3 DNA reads TGTGCCAGCAGGGGACAGGGAGGAACCGGGGAGCTGTTTTTT. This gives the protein CASRGQGGTGELFF.

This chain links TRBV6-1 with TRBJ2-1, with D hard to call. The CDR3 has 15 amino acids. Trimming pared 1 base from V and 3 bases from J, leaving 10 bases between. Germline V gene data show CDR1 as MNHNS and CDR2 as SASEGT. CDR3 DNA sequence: TGTGCCAGCAGTGAAGTCTGGGGTTACTACAATGAGCAGTTCTTC. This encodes CASSEVWGYYNEQFF.

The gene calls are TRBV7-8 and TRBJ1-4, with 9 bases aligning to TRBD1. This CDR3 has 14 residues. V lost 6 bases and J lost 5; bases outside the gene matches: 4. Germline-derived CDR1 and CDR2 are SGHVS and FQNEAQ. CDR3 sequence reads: CASSTGGPNEKLFF. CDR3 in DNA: TGTGCCAGCAGTACAGGGGGCCCAAATGAAAAACTGTTTTTT.

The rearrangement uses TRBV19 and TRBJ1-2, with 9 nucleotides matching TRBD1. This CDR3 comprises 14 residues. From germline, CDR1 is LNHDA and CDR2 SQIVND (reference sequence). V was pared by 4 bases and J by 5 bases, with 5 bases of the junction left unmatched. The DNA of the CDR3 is TGTGCCAGTAGTAGAGGGACAGGGACGTATGGCTACACCTTC. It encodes CASSRGTGTYGYTF.

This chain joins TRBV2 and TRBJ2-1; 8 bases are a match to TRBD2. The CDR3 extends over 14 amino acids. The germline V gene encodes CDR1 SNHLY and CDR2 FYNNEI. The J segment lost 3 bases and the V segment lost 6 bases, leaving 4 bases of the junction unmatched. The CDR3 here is CASRPAGVYNEQFF. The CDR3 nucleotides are TGTGCCAGCAGACCAGCGGGGGTCTACAATGAGCAGTTCTTC.

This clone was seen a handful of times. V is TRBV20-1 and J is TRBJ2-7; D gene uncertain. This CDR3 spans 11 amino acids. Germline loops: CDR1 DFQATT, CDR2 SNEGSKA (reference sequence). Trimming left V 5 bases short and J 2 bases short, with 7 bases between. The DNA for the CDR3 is TGCAGTGCTGGGCGAGCCTACGAGCAGTACTTC. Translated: CSAGRAYEQYF.

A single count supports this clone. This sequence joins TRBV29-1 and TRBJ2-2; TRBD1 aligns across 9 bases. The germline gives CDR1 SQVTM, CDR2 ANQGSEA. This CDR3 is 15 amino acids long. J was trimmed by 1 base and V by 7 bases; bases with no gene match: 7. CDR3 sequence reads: CSAAEGQGNTGELFF. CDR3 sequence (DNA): TGCAGCGCGGCGGAGGGACAGGGGAACACCGGGGAGCTGTTTTTT.

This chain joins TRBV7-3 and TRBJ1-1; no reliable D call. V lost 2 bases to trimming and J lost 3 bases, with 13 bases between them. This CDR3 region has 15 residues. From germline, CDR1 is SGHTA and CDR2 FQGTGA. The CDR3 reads CASSLYGPGDTEAFF. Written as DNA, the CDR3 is TGTGCCAGCAGCTTATACGGACCCGGGGACACTGAAGCTTTCTTT.

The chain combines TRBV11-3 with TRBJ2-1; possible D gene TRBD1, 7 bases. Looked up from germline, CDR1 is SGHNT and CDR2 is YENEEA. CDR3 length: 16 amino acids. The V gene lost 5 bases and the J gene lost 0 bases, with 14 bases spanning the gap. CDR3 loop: CASSLSGGFSYNEQFF. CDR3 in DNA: TGTGCCAGCAGCCTGTCAGGGGGGTTCTCCTACAATGAGCAGTTCTTC.

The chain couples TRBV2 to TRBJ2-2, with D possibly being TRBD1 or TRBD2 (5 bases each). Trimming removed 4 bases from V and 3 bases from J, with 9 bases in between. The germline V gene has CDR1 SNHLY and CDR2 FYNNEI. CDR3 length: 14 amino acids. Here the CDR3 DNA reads TGTGCCAGCAGTGTTTTGGGGGACACCGGGGAGCTGTTTTTT. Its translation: CASSVLGDTGELFF.

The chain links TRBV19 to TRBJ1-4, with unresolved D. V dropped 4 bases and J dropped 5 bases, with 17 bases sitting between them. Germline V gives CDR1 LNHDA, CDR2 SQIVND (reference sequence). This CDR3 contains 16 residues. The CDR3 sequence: CASSRWPKQSNEKLFF. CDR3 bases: TGTGCCAGTAGTAGATGGCCCAAGCAGTCAAATGAAAAACTGTTTTTT.